Below are 11 T cell receptor beta chains sequenced from a single sample in a study of blood T cell repertoires in COVID-19. Here immunoSEQ multiplex PCR was the method, and the copy in TCRdb shows in-frame clones only, minus some. Among just over 250,000 clones, about 91% were seen once, and the ten largest hold under 3%. Specimen: peripheral blood. Receptors originate from a person aged 18 to 35 with COVID-19, enrolled during active disease.

This clone was counted once. The rearrangement joins TRBV7-9 to TRBJ2-1, with D possibly being TRBD2 (6 bases). The V gene lost 0 bases and the J gene lost 5 bases, with 14 bases spanning the gap. This CDR3 comprises 16 residues. In germline, CDR1 is SEHNR, CDR2 FQNEAQ (reference sequence). The CDR3 sequence: CASSLAIASVNNEQFF. For the CDR3, the DNA is TGTGCCAGCAGCTTAGCTATCGCTAGCGTCAACAATGAGCAGTTCTTC.

This clone has just a few counts. This chain connects TRBV25-1 to TRBJ2-4, with 7 bases that match TRBD1. The CDR3 has 16 residues. J lost 0 bases, V lost 4 bases, and 6 bases had no gene match. Germline CDR1 is MGHDK and CDR2 is SYGVNS. The CDR3 nucleotides are TGTGCCAGCAGTGTAACAGGGGAGTTAGCCAAAAACATTCAGTACTTC. It translates to CASSVTGELAKNIQYF. Supplemented by reference TRBV25-1 and TRBJ2-4, the full variable domain reads EADIYQTPRYLVIGTGKKITLECSQTMGHDKMYWYQQDPGMELHLIHYSYGVNSTEKGDLSSESTVSRIRTEHFPLTLESARPSHTSQYLCASSVTGELAKNIQYFGAGTRLSVL.

This clone occurred a few times. This chain links TRBV3-1 (or the pseudogene TRBV3-2) with TRBJ1-1, with D possibly matching TRBD1 (5 bases). Trimming removed 1 base from V and 5 bases from J, with 14 bases in between. Germline V CDR1 and CDR2: LGHDT, YNNKEL (reference sequence). This CDR3 contains 15 residues. The chain's CDR3 is CASSQGGGWNTEAFF. CDR3 nucleotides: TGTGCCAGCAGCCAAGGGGGGGGTTGGAATACTGAAGCTTTCTTT.

The CDR3 loop reads CASSVEPSSVGAGNEQFF. The CDR3 region has the DNA TGTGCCAGCAGCGTAGAACCCTCCTCGGTGGGGGCCGGCAATGAGCAGTTCTTC. V usage is TRBV9 and J usage is TRBJ2-1, with D perhaps TRBD1 (6 bases). Trimming cost V 0 bases and J 6 bases, with 22 bases left between them. This CDR3 contains 18 residues. Germline loops: CDR1 SGDLS, CDR2 YYNGEE.

The gene calls are TRBV19 and TRBJ1-1; D gene uncertain. This CDR3 is 11 amino acids long. The V end lost 8 bases, the J end lost 11 bases, and 15 bases lay between the germline ends. Germline V lookup: CDR1 LNHDA, CDR2 SQIVND (reference sequence). The CDR3 DNA follows: TGTGCCAGTTGTCGTGGAGGCGATGCTTTCTTT. As protein: CASCRGGDAFF.

V gene TRBV20-1 combines with J gene TRBJ2-7, with 7 bases matching TRBD1. With V trimmed by 3 bases and J by 4 bases, 3 bases remained unmatched. From germline, CDR1 is DFQATT and CDR2 SNEGSKA (reference sequence). This CDR3 is built from 12 residues. The CDR3 sequence is CSASPQGYEQYF. The CDR3 nucleotides are TGCAGTGCTAGTCCACAGGGGTACGAGCAGTACTTC.

The rearrangement uses TRBV5-1 and TRBJ2-5, with D tentatively TRBD2 (6 bases). The CDR3 covers 14 residues. CDR1 and CDR2 from the germline V gene are SGHRS and YFSETQ. The V gene lost 2 bases and the J gene lost 5 bases, with 13 bases spanning the gap. In DNA form, the CDR3 reads TGCGCCAGCAGCTTAGCGTCGGGGGAGGAGACCCAGTACTTC. Translated, it gives CASSLASGEETQYF.

This chain connects TRBV5-1 to TRBJ2-1; 10 nucleotides match TRBD2. Losses at the gene ends were 4 bases for V and 2 bases for J; bases not matched to a gene: 6. The CDR3 covers 16 residues. The germline CDR1 and CDR2 sequences are SGHRS and YFSETQ. This chain's CDR3 is CASSPAGTSAYNEQFF. The CDR3 coding sequence is TGCGCCAGCAGCCCCGCCGGGACTAGCGCCTACAATGAGCAGTTCTTC.

V usage is TRBV19 and J usage is TRBJ2-7, with TRBD2 identical over 13 bases. Germline loops: CDR1 LNHDA, CDR2 SQIVND (reference sequence). V was clipped by 5 bases and J by 1 base; unmatched bases: 5. CDR3 length: 16 residues. The CDR3 DNA is TGTGCCAGTAGTTCGTGGACTAGCGGGAGATCCTACGAGCAGTACTTC. The encoded protein is CASSSWTSGRSYEQYF.

The chain links TRBV10-3 to TRBJ2-2; TRBD2 agrees at 7 bases. The CDR3 extends over 14 amino acids. Looked up from germline, CDR1 is ENHRY and CDR2 is SYGVKD. V shed 6 bases and J 3 bases; nucleotides not matched to a gene: 4. The CDR3 nucleotides are TGTGCCATCAGGGGGACTACCGACACCGGGGAGCTGTTTTTT. This sequence encodes CAIRGTTDTGELFF.

This clone was counted a few times. The chain joins TRBV18 to TRBJ2-5; the match to TRBD1 covers 7 bases. The CDR3 is 15 amino acids. V lost 3 bases, J lost 2 bases, and 6 bases stayed unmatched. Germline V gives CDR1 KGHSH, CDR2 LQKENI. The CDR3 sequence is CASSPRPGQQETQYF. The CDR3 nucleotides are TGTGCCAGCTCACCTCGACCGGGACAGCAAGAGACCCAGTACTTC.